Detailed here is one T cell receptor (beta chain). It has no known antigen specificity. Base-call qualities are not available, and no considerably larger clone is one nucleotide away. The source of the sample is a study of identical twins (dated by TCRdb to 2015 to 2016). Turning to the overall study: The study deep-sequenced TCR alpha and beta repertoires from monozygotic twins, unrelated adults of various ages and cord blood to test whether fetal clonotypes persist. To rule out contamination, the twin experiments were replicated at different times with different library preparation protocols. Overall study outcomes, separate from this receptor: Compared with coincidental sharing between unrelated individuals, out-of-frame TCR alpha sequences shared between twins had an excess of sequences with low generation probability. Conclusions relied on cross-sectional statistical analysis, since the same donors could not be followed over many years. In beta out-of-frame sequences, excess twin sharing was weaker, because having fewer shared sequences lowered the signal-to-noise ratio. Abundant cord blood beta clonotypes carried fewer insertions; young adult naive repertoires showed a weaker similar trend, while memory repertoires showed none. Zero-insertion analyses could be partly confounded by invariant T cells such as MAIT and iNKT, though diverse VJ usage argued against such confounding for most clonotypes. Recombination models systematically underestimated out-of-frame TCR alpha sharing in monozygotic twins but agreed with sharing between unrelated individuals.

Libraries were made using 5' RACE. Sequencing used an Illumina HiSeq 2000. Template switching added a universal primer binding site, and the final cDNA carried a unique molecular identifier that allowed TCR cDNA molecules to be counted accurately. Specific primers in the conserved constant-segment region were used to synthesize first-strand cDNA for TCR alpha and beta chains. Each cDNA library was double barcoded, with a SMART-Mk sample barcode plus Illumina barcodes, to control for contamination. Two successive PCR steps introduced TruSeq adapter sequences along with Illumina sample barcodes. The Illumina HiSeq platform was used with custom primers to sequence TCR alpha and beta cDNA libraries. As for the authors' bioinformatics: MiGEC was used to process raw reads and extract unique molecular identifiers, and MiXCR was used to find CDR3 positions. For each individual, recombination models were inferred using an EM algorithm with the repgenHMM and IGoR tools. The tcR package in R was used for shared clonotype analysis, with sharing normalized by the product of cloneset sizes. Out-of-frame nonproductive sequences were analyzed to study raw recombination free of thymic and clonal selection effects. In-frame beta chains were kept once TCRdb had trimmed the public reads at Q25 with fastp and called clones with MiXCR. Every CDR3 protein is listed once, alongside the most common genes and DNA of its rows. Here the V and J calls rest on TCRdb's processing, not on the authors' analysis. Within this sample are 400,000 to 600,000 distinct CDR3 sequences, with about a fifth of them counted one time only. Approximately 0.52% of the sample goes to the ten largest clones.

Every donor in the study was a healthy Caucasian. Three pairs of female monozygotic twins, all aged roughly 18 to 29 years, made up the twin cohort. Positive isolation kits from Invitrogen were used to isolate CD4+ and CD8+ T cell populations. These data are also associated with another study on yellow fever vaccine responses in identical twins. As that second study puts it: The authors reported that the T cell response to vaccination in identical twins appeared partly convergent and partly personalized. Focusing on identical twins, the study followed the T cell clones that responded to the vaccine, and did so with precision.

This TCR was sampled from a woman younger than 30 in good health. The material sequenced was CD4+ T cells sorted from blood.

This receptor carries the CDR3 CASSGRSSEGNNEQFF. The sequenced DNA is TGTGCCAGCAGTGGTAGAAGCTCCGAAGGAAACAATGAGCAGTTCTTC. The sequence is built from TRBV2 and TRBJ2-1; the D gene lacks a confident call. The V and J ends are trimmed by 4 bases and 5 bases, leaving 18 bases between them. CDR1 and CDR2 were assigned from the germline V gene as SNHLY and FYNNEI. Taken from cysteine to phenylalanine, the CDR3 has 16 residues. Only the CDR3 part of the read is kept: 48 bases, read in frame from the first base.